This T cell receptor beta chain was documented in a study of OX40 agonist ivuxolimab in advanced cancers. Clones were read by immunoSEQ multiplex PCR, and TCRdb kept only the in-frame ones, dropping some. The repertoire holds about 23,000 clones, with 77% as singletons. Trimming took off 0 bases at V and 11 bases at J, with 17 bases between the two ends. The CDR3 sequence is 16 residues long. Germline V gives CDR1 MGHRA, CDR2 YSYEKL. This chain joins TRBV4-1 and TRBJ1-6; no reliable D call. The sequenced sample was CD4+ or CD8+ T cells sorted from blood, obtained in a trial of the OX40 agonist ivuxolimab. The receptor was derived from an adult with an advanced solid tumor such as melanoma, head and neck, liver or kidney cancer. The CDR3 here is CASSQDYTTGGPPLHF. The CDR3 DNA is TGCGCCAGCAGCCAAGATTACACAACTGGAGGTCCACCCCTCCACTTT.